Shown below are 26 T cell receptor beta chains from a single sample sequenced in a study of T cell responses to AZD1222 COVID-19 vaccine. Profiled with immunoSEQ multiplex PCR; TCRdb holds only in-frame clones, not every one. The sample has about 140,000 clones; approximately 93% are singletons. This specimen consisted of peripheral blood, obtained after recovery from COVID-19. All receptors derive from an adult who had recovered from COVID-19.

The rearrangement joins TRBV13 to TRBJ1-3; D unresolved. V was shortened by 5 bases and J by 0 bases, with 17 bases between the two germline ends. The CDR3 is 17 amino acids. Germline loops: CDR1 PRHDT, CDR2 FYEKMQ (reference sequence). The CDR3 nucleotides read TGTGCCAGCAGCGCCGCCCCCGGGCGTGTCTCTGGAAACACCATATATTTT. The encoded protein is CASSAAPGRVSGNTIYF.

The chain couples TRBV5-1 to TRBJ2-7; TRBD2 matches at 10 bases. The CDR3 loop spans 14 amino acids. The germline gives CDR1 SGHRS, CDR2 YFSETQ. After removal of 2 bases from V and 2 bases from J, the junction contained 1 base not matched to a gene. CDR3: CASSLGTSAYEQYF. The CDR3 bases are TGCGCCAGCAGCTTAGGGACTAGCGCCTACGAGCAGTACTTC.

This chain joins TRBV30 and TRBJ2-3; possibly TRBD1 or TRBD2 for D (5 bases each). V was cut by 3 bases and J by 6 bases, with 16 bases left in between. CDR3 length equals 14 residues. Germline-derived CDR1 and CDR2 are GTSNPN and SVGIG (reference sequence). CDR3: CAWRRSGTRDTQYF. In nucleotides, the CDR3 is TGTGCCTGGAGGAGATCGGGGACCCGGGATACGCAGTATTTT. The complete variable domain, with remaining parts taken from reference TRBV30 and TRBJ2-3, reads SQTIHQWPATLVQPVGSPLSLECTVEGTSNPNLYWYRQAAGRGLQLLFYSVGIGQISSEVPQNLSASRPQDRQFILSSKKLLLSDSGFYLCAWRRSGTRDTQYFGPGTRLTVL.

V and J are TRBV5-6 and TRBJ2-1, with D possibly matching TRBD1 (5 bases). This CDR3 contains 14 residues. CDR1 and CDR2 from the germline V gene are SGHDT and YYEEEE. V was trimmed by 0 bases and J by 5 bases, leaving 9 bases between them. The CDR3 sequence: CASSLAFRDNEQFF. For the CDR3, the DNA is TGTGCCAGCAGCTTGGCCTTCAGGGACAATGAGCAGTTCTTC. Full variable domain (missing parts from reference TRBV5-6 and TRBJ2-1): DAGVTQSPTHLIKTRGQQVTLRCSPKSGHDTVSWYQQALGQGPQFIFQYYEEEERQRGNFPDRFSGHQFPNYSSELNVNALLLGDSALYLCASSLAFRDNEQFFGPGTRLTVL.

The CDR3 reads CASSMSGQGVYYGYTF. The DNA of the CDR3 is TGTGCCAGTAGTATGTCCGGACAGGGGGTATACTATGGCTACACCTTC. The chain recombines TRBV19 with TRBJ1-2, with 10 positions matching TRBD1. CDR3 length: 16 residues. From germline, CDR1 is LNHDA and CDR2 SQIVND (reference sequence). The trim removed 3 bases at V and 3 bases at J, leaving 7 bases unmatched. Complete variable domain (other parts from reference TRBV19 and TRBJ1-2): DGGITQSPKYLFRKEGQNVTLSCEQNLNHDAMYWYRQDPGQGLRLIYYSQIVNDFQKGDIAEGYSVSREKKESFPLTVTSAQKNPTAFYLCASSMSGQGVYYGYTFGSGTRLTVV.

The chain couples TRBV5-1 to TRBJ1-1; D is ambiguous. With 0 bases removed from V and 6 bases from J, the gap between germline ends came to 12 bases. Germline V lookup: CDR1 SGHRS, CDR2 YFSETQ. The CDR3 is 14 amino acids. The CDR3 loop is CASSLENQNAEAFF. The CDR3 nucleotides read TGCGCCAGCAGCTTGGAAAACCAAAACGCTGAAGCTTTCTTT.

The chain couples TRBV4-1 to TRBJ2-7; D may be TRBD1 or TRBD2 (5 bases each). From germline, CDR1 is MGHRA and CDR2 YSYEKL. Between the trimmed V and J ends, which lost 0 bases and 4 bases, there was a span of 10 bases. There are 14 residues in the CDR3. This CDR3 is CASSQDGGGYEQYF. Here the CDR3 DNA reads TGCGCCAGCAGCCAAGATGGTGGGGGTTACGAGCAGTACTTC.

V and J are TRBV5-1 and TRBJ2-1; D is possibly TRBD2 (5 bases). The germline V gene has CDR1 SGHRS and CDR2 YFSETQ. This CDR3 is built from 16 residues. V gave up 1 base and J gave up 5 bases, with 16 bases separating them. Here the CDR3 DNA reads TGCGCCAGCAGCTTGACGTTGAGGCTAGCTAACAATGAGCAGTTCTTC. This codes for CASSLTLRLANNEQFF.

The CDR3 region has the DNA TGTGCCAGCAGTTTACGCTCTTCGGGGTTCGGAGATACGCAGTATTTT. This codes for CASSLRSSGFGDTQYF. The chain joins TRBV27 to TRBJ2-3, with D possibly TRBD2 on 5 matching bases. Per germline, CDR1 MNHEY and CDR2 SMNVEV (reference sequence). This CDR3 contains 16 residues. V gave up 2 bases and J gave up 5 bases, with 17 bases separating them.

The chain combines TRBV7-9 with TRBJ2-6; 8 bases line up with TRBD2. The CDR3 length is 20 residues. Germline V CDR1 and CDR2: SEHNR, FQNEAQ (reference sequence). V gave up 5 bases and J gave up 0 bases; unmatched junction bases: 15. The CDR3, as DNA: TGTGCCAGCAGCACCCCCCTTCGCGGGGGGCCCCGCTCTGGGGCCAACGTCCTGACTTTC. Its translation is CASSTPLRGGPRSGANVLTF.

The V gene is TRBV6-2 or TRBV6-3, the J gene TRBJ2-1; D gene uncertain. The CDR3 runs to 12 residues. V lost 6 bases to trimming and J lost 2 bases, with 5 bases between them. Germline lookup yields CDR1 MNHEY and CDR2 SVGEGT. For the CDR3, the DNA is TGTGCCAGCAGCACAGCCTACAATGAGCAGTTCTTC. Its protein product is CASSTAYNEQFF.

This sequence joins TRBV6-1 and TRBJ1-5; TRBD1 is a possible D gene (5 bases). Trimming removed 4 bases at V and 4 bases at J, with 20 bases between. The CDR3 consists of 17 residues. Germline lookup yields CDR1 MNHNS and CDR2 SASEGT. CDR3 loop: CASSAYPGTESNQPQHF. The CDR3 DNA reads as TGTGCCAGCAGTGCCTACCCTGGGACGGAGAGTAATCAGCCCCAGCATTTT.

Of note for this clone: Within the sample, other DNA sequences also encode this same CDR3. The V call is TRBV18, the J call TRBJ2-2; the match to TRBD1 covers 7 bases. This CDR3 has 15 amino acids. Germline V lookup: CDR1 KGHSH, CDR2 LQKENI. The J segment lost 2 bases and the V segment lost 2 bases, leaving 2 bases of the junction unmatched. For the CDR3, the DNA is TGTGCCAGCTCACCAGACAGGGTAAACACCGGGGAGCTGTTTTTT. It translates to CASSPDRVNTGELFF.

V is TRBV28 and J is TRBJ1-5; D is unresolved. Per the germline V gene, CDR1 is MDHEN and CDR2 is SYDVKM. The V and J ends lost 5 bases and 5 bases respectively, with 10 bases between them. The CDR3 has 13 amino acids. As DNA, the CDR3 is TGTGCCAGCAGTCCGTCAGGTGATCAGCCCCAGCATTTT. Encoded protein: CASSPSGDQPQHF.

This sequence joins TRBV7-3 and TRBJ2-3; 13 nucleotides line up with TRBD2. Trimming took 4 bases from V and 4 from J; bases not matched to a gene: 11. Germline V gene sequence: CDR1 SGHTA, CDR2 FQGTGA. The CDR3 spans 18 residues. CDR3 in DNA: TGTGCCAGCAGCTCCGTTGGGCGGACTAGCGGGAGTTCAGATACGCAGTATTTT. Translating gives CASSSVGRTSGSSDTQYF.

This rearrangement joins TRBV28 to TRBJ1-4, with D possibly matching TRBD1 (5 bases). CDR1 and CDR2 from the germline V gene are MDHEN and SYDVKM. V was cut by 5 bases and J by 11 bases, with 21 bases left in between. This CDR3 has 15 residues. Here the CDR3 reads CASSPLEGTVEKLFF. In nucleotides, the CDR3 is TGTGCCAGCAGTCCCCTAGAGGGGACGGTTGAGAAACTGTTTTTT.

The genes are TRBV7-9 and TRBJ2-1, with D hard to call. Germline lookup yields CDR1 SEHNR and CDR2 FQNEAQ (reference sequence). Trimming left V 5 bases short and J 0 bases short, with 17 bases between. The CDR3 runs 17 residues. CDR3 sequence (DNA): TGTGCCAGCAGCACACCCACGTCACCGAGCTCCTACAATGAGCAGTTCTTC. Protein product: CASSTPTSPSSYNEQFF.

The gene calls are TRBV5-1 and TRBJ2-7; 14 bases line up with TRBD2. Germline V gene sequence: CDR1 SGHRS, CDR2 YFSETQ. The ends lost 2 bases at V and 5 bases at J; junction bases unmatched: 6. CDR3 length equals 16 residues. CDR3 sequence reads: CASSFLTSGRADEQYF. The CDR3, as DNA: TGCGCCAGCAGCTTCTTGACTAGCGGGAGGGCTGACGAGCAGTACTTC.

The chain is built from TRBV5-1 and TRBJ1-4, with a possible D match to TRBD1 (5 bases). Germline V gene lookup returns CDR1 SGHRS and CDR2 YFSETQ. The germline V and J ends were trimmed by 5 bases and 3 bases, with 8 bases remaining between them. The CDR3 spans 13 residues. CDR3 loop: CASRVGANEKLFF. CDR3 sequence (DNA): TGCGCCAGCAGGGTAGGGGCTAATGAAAAACTGTTTTTT.

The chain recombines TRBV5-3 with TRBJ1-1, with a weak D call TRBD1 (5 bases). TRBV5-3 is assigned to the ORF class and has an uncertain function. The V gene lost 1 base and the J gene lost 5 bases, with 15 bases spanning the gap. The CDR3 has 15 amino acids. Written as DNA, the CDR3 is TGTGCCAGAAGCTTGCCGGGCCAGGGTGGGACTGAAGCTTTCTTT. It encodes CARSLPGQGGTEAFF.

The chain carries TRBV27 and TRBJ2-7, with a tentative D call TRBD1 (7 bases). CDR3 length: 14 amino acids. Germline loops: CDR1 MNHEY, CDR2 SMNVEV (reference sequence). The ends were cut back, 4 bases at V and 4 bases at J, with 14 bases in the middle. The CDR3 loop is CASSSRQGGYEQYF. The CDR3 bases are TGTGCCAGCAGTTCCCGACAGGGAGGTTACGAGCAGTACTTC.

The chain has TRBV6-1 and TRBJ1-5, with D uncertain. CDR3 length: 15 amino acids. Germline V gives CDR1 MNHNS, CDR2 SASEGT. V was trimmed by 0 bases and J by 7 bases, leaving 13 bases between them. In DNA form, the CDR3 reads TGTGCCAGCAGTGAAGCCACCTGGGGAGACCAGCCCCAGCATTTT. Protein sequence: CASSEATWGDQPQHF.

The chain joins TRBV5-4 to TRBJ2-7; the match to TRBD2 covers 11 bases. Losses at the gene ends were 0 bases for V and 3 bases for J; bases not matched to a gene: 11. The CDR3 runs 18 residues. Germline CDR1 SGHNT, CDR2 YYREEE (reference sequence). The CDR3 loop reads CASSLGASGRPGLYEQYF. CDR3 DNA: TGTGCCAGCAGCTTGGGGGCTAGCGGGAGGCCTGGACTCTACGAGCAGTACTTC.

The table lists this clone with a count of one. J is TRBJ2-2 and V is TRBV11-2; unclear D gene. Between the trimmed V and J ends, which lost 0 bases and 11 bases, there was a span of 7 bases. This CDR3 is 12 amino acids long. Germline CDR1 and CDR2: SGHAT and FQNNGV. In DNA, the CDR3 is TGTGCCAGCAGCTTAGACGGTGGCGAGCTGTTTTTT. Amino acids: CASSLDGGELFF.

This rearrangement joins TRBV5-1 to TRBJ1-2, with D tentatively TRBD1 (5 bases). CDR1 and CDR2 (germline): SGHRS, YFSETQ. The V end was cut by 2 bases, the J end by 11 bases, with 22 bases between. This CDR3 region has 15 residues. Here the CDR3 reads CASSLDPGEGWWYTF. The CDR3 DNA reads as TGCGCCAGCAGCTTAGACCCGGGGGAAGGATGGTGGTACACCTTC.

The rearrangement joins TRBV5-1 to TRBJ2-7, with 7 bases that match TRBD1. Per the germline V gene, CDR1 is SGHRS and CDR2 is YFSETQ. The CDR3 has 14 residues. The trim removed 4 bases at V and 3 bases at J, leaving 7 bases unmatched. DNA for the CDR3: TGCGCCAGCAGCAGACCGGGACAGTTCTACGAGCAGTACTTC. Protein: CASSRPGQFYEQYF.